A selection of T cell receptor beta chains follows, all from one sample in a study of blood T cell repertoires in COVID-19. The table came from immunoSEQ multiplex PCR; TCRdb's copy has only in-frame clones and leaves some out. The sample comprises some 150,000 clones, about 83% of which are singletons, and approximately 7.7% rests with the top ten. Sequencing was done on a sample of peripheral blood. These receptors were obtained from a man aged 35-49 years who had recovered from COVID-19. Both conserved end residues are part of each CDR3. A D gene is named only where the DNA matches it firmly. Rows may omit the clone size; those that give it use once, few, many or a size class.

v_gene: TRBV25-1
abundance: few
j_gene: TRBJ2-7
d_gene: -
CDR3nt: TGTGCCAGCAGCCCCGACTTGGCCTACGAGCAGTACTTC
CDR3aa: CASSPDLAYEQYF

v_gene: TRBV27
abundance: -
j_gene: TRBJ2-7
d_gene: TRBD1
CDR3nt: TGTGCCAGCAGATGGGAAGGGGCCAGGGGGCTGTACGAGCAGTACTTC
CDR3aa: CASRWEGARGLYEQYF

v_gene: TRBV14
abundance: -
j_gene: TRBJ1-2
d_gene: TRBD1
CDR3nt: TGTGCCAGCAGCCCGAGGGACAGATACTATGGCTACACCTTC
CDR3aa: CASSPRDRYYGYTF

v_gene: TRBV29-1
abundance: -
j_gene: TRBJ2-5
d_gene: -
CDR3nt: TGCAGCGTAATCGATGAAACTCTAGAGACCCAGTACTTC
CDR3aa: CSVIDETLETQYF

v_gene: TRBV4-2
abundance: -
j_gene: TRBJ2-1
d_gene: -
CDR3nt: TGTGCCAGCAGCCAAGAGCCACTTAGTTGGAATGAGCAGTTCTTC
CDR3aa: CASSQEPLSWNEQFF

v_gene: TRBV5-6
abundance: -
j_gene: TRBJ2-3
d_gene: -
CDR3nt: TGTGCCAGCAGCTTGGGGCATACGCAGTATTTT
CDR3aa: CASSLGHTQYF

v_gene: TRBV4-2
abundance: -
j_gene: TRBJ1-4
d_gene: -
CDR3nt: TGTGCCAGCAGCCAAGATGGGGTGGGGGCTGGGGAAAAACTGTTTTTT
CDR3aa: CASSQDGVGAGEKLFF

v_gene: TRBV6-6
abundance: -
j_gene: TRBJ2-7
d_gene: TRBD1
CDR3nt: TGTGCCAGCAGTCAGACAGGGGCGGCCTTGGACGAGCAGTACTTC
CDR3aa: CASSQTGAALDEQYF

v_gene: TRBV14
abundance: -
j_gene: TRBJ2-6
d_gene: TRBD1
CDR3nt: TGTGCCAGCAGCCGAATCAGGGGGCCAGGGGCCAACGTCCTGACTTTC
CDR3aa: CASSRIRGPGANVLTF

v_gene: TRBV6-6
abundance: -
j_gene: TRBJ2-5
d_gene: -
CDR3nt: TGTGCCAGCACCTACAGGGTTATGGAGACCCAGTACTTC
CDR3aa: CASTYRVMETQYF

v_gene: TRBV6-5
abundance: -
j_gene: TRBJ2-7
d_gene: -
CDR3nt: TGTGCCAGCAGTTACAATAGCAGATCCTACGAGCAGTACTTC
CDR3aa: CASSYNSRSYEQYF

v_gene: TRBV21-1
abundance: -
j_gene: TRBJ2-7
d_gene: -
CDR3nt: TGTGCCAGCAGCAAACCCCCGGGACACAGGGGAAATCAATACGAGCAGTACTTC
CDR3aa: CASSKPPGHRGNQYEQYF

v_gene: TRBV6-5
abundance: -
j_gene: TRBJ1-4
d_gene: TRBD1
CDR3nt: TGTGCCAGCACCAGGACAGGGTTTGATGAAAAACTGTTTTTT
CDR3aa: CASTRTGFDEKLFF

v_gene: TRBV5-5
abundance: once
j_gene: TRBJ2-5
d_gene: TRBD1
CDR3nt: TGTGCCAGCCTTTTCCGCTTACAGGGGAAGGGCGAGACCCAGTACTTC
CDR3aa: CASLFRLQGKGETQYF

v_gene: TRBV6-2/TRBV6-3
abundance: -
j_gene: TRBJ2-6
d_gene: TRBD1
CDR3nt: TGTGCCAGCAGTTACGCCGGAGGACAGGGGCATCATGGGGCCAACGTCCTGACTTTC
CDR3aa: CASSYAGGQGHHGANVLTF

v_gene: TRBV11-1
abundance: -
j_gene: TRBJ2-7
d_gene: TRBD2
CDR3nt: TGTGCCAGCAGCAGGGCGGGGGGCTACGAGCAGTACTTC
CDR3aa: CASSRAGGYEQYF

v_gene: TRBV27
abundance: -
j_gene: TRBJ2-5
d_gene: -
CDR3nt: TGTGCCAGCAGCCCCGGGAATCAAGAGACCCAGTACTTC
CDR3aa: CASSPGNQETQYF

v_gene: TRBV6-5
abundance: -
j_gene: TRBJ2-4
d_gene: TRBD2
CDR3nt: TGTGCCAGCAGTTACGGCCCCTGGACTAGCGAGAACATTCAGTACTTC
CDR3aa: CASSYGPWTSENIQYF

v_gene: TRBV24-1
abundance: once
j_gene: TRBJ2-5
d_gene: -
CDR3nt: TGTGCCACCAGTGATTCGCGGGGAATGGAGACCCAGTACTTC
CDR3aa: CATSDSRGMETQYF

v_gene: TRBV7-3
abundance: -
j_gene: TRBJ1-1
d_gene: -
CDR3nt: TGTGCCAGCAGCCGAACAGATACGCACACTGAAGCTTTCTTT
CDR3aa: CASSRTDTHTEAFF

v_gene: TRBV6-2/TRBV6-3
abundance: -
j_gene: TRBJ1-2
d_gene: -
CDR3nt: TGTGCCAGCACCCCACCCGGGACGGGGGGTAACTATGGCTACACCTTC
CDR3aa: CASTPPGTGGNYGYTF

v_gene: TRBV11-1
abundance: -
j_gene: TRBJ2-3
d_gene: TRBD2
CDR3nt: TGTGCCAGCAGCTTAGCAGCGGGGGGGCCAACAGATACGCAGTATTTT
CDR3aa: CASSLAAGGPTDTQYF

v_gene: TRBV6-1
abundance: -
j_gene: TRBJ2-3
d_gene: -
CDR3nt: TGTGCCAGCAGTGAGATTAGCGGACGCACAGATACGCAGTATTTT
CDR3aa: CASSEISGRTDTQYF

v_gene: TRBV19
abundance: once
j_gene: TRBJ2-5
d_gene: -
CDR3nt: TGTGCCAGTAGCAAGCTACTAGGTCAAGAGACCCAGTACTTC
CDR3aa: CASSKLLGQETQYF

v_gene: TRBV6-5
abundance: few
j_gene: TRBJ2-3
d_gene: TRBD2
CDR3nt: TGTGCCAGCATCAGACTAGCGGGGGGGCTGGATACGCAGTATTTT
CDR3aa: CASIRLAGGLDTQYF

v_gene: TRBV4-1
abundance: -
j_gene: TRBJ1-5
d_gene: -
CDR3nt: TGCGCCAGCAGCCAAGATGGGCCAGGGGCCAATTTTCTGCCCCAGCATTTT
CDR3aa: CASSQDGPGANFLPQHF

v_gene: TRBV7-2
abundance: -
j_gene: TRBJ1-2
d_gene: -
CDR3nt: TGTGCCAGCAGTTTCCAGGGGAGGGATGGCTACACCTTC
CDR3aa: CASSFQGRDGYTF

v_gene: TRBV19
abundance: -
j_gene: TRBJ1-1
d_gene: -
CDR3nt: TGTGCCAGTAATGGGGGCACGGACCGTGAGGCTTTCTTT
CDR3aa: CASNGGTDREAFF

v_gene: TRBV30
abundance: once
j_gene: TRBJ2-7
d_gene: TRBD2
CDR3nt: TGTGCCTGGAGCCTAGCGGGGGCCTACGAGCAGTACTTC
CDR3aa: CAWSLAGAYEQYF

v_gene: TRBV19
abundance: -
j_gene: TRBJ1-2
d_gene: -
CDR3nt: TGTGCCAGTAGTACGGGATATTTGGGCTACACCTTC
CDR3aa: CASSTGYLGYTF

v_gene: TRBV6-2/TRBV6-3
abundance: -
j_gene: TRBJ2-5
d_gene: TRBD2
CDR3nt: TGTGCCAGCAGCCGTCTAGCGGCCCCGCACTTC
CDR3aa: CASSRLAAPHF

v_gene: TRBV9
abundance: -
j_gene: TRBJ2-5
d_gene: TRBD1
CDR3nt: TGTGCCAGCAGCGTAGTAGGGACAGGGGGGGAGACCCAGTACTTC
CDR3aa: CASSVVGTGGETQYF

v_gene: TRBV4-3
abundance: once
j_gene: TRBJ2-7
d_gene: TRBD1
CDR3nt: TGCGCCAGCAGCCAAGGACGGGACAGGTCCTACGAGCAGTACTTC
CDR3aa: CASSQGRDRSYEQYF

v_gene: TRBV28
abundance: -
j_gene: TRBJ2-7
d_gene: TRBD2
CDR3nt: TGTGCCAGCAGCCGAATTAGCGGGAATCCCTACGAGCAGTACTTC
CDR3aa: CASSRISGNPYEQYF

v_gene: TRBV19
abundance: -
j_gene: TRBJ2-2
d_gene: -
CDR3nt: TGTGCCAGTAGTATATCCTCCGGGACCGGGGAGCTGTTTTTT
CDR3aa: CASSISSGTGELFF

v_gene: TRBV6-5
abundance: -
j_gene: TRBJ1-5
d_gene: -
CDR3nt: TGTGCCAGCAGCCCCCGGGGCAATCAGCCCCAGCATTTT
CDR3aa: CASSPRGNQPQHF

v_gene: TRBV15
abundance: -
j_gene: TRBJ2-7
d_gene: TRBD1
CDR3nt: TGTGCCACCAGCTTCCGGGACAGGGACTACGAGCAGTACTTC
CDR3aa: CATSFRDRDYEQYF

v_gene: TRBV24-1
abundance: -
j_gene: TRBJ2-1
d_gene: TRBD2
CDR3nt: TGTGCCACCAGTGATCCGGGAAGCGGGAGGGACTACAATGAGCAGTTCTTC
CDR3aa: CATSDPGSGRDYNEQFF

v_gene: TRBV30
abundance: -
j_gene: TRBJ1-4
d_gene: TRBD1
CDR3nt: TGTGCCTGGAGTGTACGAGGGGGCAATGAAAAACTGTTTTTT
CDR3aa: CAWSVRGGNEKLFF

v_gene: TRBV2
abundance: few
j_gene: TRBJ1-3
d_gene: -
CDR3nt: TGTGCCAGCAGTGAGGCGGCTGGAAACACCATATATTTT
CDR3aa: CASSEAAGNTIYF

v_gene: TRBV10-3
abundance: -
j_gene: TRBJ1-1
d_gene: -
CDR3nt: TGTGCCATCAGAACCCGGGACATAGCTGAAGCTTTCTTT
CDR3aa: CAIRTRDIAEAFF

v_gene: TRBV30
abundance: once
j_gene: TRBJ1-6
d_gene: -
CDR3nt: TGTGCCTGGGGGCTACTAGGACTAAGAAATTCACCCCTCCACTTT
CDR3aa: CAWGLLGLRNSPLHF

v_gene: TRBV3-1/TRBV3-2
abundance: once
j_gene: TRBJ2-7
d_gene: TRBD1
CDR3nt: TGTGCCAGCAGCCCCGATCGGCAGGGGACAGGGGTTGGGAACGAGCAGTACTTC
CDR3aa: CASSPDRQGTGVGNEQYF

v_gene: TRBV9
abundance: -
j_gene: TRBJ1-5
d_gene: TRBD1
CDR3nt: TGTGCCAGCAGCGTATCAGGGGGAGATCAGCCCCAGCATTTT
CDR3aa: CASSVSGGDQPQHF

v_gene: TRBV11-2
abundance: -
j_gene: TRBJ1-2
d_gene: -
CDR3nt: TGTGCCAGCAGCTTAGATCCTCACTATGGCTACACCTTC
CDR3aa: CASSLDPHYGYTF